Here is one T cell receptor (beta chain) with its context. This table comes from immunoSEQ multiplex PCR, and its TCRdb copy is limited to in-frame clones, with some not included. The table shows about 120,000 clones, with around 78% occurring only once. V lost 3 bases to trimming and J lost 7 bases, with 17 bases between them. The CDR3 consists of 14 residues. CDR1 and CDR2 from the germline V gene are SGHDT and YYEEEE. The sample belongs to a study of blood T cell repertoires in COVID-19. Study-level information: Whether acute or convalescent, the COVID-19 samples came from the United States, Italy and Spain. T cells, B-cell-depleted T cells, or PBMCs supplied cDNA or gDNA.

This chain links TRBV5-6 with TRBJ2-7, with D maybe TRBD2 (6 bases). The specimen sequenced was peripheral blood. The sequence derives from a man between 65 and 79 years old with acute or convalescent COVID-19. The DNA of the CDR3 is TGTGCCAGCAGCTCCCAGGAAGGAGGGGAAGAGCAGTACTTC. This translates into CASSSQEGGEEQYF. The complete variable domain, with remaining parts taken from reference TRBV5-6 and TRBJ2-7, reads DAGVTQSPTHLIKTRGQQVTLRCSPKSGHDTVSWYQQALGQGPQFIFQYYEEEERQRGNFPDRFSGHQFPNYSSELNVNALLLGDSALYLCASSSQEGGEEQYFGPGTRLTVT.